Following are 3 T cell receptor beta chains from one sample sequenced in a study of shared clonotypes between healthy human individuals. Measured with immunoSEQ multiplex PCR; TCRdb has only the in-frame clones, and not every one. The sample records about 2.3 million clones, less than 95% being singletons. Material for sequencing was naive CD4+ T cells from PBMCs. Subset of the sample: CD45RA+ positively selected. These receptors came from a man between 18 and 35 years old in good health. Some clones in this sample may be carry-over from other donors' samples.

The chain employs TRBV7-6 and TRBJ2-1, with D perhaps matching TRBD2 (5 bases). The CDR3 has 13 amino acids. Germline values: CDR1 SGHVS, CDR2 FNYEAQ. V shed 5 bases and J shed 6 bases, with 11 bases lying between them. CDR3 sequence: CASSQVATNEQFF. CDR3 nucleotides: TGTGCCAGCAGCCAAGTAGCGACCAATGAGCAGTTCTTC.

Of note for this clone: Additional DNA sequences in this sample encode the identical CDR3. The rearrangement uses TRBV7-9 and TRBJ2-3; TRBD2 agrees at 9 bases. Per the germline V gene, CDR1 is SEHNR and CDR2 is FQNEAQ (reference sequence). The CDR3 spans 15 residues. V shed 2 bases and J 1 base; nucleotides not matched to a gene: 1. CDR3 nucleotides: TGTGCCAGCAGCTTATTAGCGGGGGGCACAGATACGCAGTATTTT. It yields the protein CASSLLAGGTDTQYF.

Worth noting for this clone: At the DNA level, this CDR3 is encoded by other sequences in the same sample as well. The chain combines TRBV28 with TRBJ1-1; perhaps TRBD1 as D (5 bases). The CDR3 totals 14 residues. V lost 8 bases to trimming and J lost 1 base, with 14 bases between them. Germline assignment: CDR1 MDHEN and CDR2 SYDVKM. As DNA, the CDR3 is TGTGCCAGCTCCTGGGACCGCCGGAACACTGAAGCTTTCTTT. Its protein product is CASSWDRRNTEAFF.